A selection of T cell receptor beta chains follows, all from one sample in a study of molecular identifiers for immune sequencing clone quantification. TCRdb re-called the PCR reads with MiXCR, one entry per CDR3 protein. Of 400,000 to 600,000 distinct CDR3 sequences listed, about 26% were seen once; the top ten hold 0.76%. The sequenced material came from naive CD8+ T cells from blood, with Jurkat cell RNA spiked in. Receptor source: a human donor in good health. Some libraries in this study had Jurkat cell RNA spiked in. Each CDR3 is given with its conserved first and last residue. The D gene is left open where the match is weak. For some rows the clone size is stated as once, few or many, or as a class when expanded; others skip it.

V	J	D	size	DNA	CDR3
TRBV6-1	TRBJ2-4	TRBD1	many	TGTGCCAGCAGTGAATGGGGACAGGGGAACATTCAGTACTTC	CASSEWGQGNIQYF
TRBV25-1	TRBJ2-1	TRBD2	few	TGTGCCAGCAGTGGGACTAGCGGGAGGGCCAGTAGCAATGAGCAGTTCTTC	CASSGTSGRASSNEQFF
TRBV5-1	TRBJ2-2	.	.	TGCGCCAGCAGCTTGGTCGCAGAGGAGAACACCGGGGAGCTGTTTTTT	CASSLVAEENTGELFF
TRBV7-9	TRBJ2-3	TRBD1	few	TGTGCCAGCAGCCTGGGGTTGGGACAGGGCACAGATACGCAGTATTTT	CASSLGLGQGTDTQYF
TRBV5-5	TRBJ2-5	.	many	TGTGCCAGCAGTCCGGTCAGGGTGGAGACCCAGTACTTC	CASSPVRVETQYF
TRBV29-1	TRBJ2-2	.	many	TGCAGCGTCAGGGATACCGGGGAGCTGTTTTTT	CSVRDTGELFF
TRBV7-2	TRBJ1-3	.	.	TGTGCCAGCAGCTTAGCGTCAGGCTCTGGAAACACCATATATTTT	CASSLASGSGNTIYF
TRBV7-3	TRBJ2-3	TRBD1	.	TGTGCCAGCAGCCTAGGGACAGGTCAAACAGATACGCAGTATTTT	CASSLGTGQTDTQYF
TRBV4-1	TRBJ2-1	TRBD1	.	TGCGCCAGCAGCCAAGGACAGGGGGCGCCGATGTGGCAGTTCTTC	CASSQGQGAPMWQFF
TRBV9	TRBJ2-3	.	few	TGTGCCAGCAGCGTAGTATGGGACACCCGCACAGATACGCAGTATTTT	CASSVVWDTRTDTQYF
TRBV6-2/TRBV6-3	TRBJ2-7	.	.	TGTGCCAGCAGGTCCCCCCGGGACCCCTCCTACGAGCAGTACTTC	CASRSPRDPSYEQYF
TRBV7-9	TRBJ1-1	.	few	TGTGCCAGCAGCTCCCTATACCAGAACACTGAAGCTTTCTTT	CASSSLYQNTEAFF
TRBV2	TRBJ1-2	TRBD1	.	TGTGCCAGCAGTCCCTGGACAGGTTATTATGGCTACACCTTC	CASSPWTGYYGYTF
TRBV15	TRBJ2-7	.	.	TGTGCCACCAGCAGAGAAACCAACGGGGGCTACGAGCAGTACTTC	CATSRETNGGYEQYF
TRBV20-1	TRBJ2-7	TRBD2	.	TGCAGTGCTAGAGATGGACTAGCGGGTTCACTCTTGTACGAGCAGTACTTC	CSARDGLAGSLLYEQYF
TRBV11-2	TRBJ2-1	TRBD2	few	TGTGCCAGCAGCTCCCCCCTTGTGCGGGGGGGCTACAATGAGCAGTTCTTC	CASSSPLVRGGYNEQFF
TRBV7-6	TRBJ2-7	.	.	TGTGCCAGCAGCTCTCCCCCCAGGAACGAGCAGTACTTC	CASSSPPRNEQYF
TRBV5-6	TRBJ2-2	.	.	TGTGCCAGCAGCTTGGATCCAGGCGGGGAGCTGTTTTTT	CASSLDPGGELFF
TRBV11-2	TRBJ2-1	.	few	TGTGCCAGCAGCTCGGCGGCCCTACGGGGCAATGAGCAGTTCTTC	CASSSAALRGNEQFF
TRBV27	TRBJ1-4	TRBD1	.	TGTGCCAGCAGTACATTGGACAGGGATAATGAAAAACTGTTTTTT	CASSTLDRDNEKLFF
TRBV10-2	TRBJ2-7	TRBD1	.	TGCGCCAGCAGTGAGTTCAAAACAGGGGGCGAGCAGTACTTC	CASSEFKTGGEQYF
TRBV7-6	TRBJ1-6	TRBD1	many	TGTGCCAGCAGCTTAGGAAGCGGACAGGGTCCCCTCCACTTT	CASSLGSGQGPLHF
TRBV4-2	TRBJ2-5	TRBD1	.	TGTGCCAGCAGCCGAACCGGTTCGGGACAGCTCCAAGAGACCCAGTACTTC	CASSRTGSGQLQETQYF
TRBV15	TRBJ1-5	TRBD1	.	TGTGCCACCACGGGGTACAGGGGTCAGCCCCAGCATTTT	CATTGYRGQPQHF
TRBV5-3	TRBJ2-1	TRBD2	.	TGTGTCAGCAGCCTACAATTGACAGGGTCCCTAGCGGGAATCTACAATGAGCAGTTCTTC	CVSSLQLTGSLAGIYNEQFF
TRBV19	TRBJ2-5	.	few	TGTGCCAGTCGCAGGGGGGTCGGGGAGACCCAGTACTTC	CASRRGVGETQYF
TRBV6-5	TRBJ1-1	.	.	TGTGCCAGCAGCCCCAACCCCGCGGAAAACACTGAAGCTTTCTTT	CASSPNPAENTEAFF
TRBV18	TRBJ2-6	.	.	TGTGCCAGCTCACTCCCCGGGTCTGGGGCCAACGTCCTGACTTTC	CASSLPGSGANVLTF
TRBV5-1	TRBJ1-2	.	.	TGCGCCAACAGCTTGGTACAGGGAAACTATGGCTACACCTTC	CANSLVQGNYGYTF
TRBV7-2	TRBJ2-1	TRBD2	.	TGTGCCAGCAGCTTCCCCGGGACTAGCGGGGGGGCGAACAATGAGCAGTTCTTC	CASSFPGTSGGANNEQFF
TRBV25-1	TRBJ2-1	TRBD2	.	TGTGCCAGCAGCGGAGCGGGATACAATGAGCAGTTCTTC	CASSGAGYNEQFF
TRBV7-6	TRBJ2-3	.	many	TGTGCCAGCAGCTCGATGCGGGGCCTTATGGGCACAGATACGCAGTATTTT	CASSSMRGLMGTDTQYF
TRBV7-9	TRBJ1-3	.	.	TGTGCCAGCAGCTTAGTGTTGGTCGATTGGGTTCTGAACACCATATATTTT	CASSLVLVDWVLNTIYF
TRBV27	TRBJ1-5	.	few	TGTGCCAGCAGTGCCGTATCAGGACCCCCGGAATATCAGCCCCAGCATTTT	CASSAVSGPPEYQPQHF
TRBV7-9	TRBJ2-3	TRBD1	few	TGTGCCAGCAGCTTAATGACAGGGATTAGCGCAGATACGCAGTATTTT	CASSLMTGISADTQYF
TRBV5-3	TRBJ2-5	.	.	TGTGCCAGCAGCCAAAAGTGGGGGGCCGAAGAGACCCAGTACTTC	CASSQKWGAEETQYF
TRBV20-1	TRBJ2-7	TRBD1	many	TGCAGTGCAAACGCCGGGACAGTAAGCTCCTACGAGCAGTACTTC	CSANAGTVSSYEQYF
TRBV4-3	TRBJ2-7	.	.	TGCGCCAGCAGCCAAGAGGGCGGCACTTCCTACGAGCAGTACTTC	CASSQEGGTSYEQYF
TRBV7-9	TRBJ1-1	.	.	TGTGCCAGCAGCTATTCAAATGGGACTGAAGCTTTCTTT	CASSYSNGTEAFF
TRBV30	TRBJ1-4	.	.	TGTGCCTGGAGTTTAGCAGGCGGTGAAAAACTGTTTTTT	CAWSLAGGEKLFF
TRBV6-2/TRBV6-3	TRBJ1-2	TRBD1	.	TGTGCCAGCACCTTTGGGACAGGAAACTATGGCTACACCTTC	CASTFGTGNYGYTF
TRBV28	TRBJ2-5	.	.	TGTGCCAGCAGTTTTGACGTGGCGGTAGAGACCCAGTACTTC	CASSFDVAVETQYF
TRBV25-1	TRBJ2-1	TRBD2	many	TGTGCCAGCAGTGATTATGGTCGGAGCGGGGGGGCCTACAATGAGCAGTTCTTC	CASSDYGRSGGAYNEQFF
TRBV19	TRBJ1-1	TRBD1	.	TGTGCCAGTAGTATCGTAGGACAGGGGCTGGCCACTGAAGCTTTCTTT	CASSIVGQGLATEAFF
TRBV7-2	TRBJ2-2	.	few	TGTGCCAGCAGCTTAGCGATTTCCGGGGAGCTGTTTTTT	CASSLAISGELFF
TRBV19	TRBJ1-6	.	.	TGTGCCAGTAGAAGGGGGAATTCACCCCTCCACTTT	CASRRGNSPLHF
TRBV20-1	TRBJ2-3	.	many	TGCAGTGCTAGAGATTACGGGGGTCAGGAGACAGATACGCAGTATTTT	CSARDYGGQETDTQYF
TRBV7-9	TRBJ2-3	.	many	TGTGCCAGCAGCTTCTCCCTTATCGGCACAGATACGCAGTATTTT	CASSFSLIGTDTQYF
TRBV12-3/TRBV12-4	TRBJ1-2	.	.	TGTGCCAGCAGTTGGCCGGGACGCCTTGGCTACACCTTC	CASSWPGRLGYTF
TRBV27	TRBJ1-5	.	.	TGTGCCAGCAGTTTATTGGGGGGCAATCAGCCCCGGCATTTT	CASSLLGGNQPRHF
TRBV4-3	TRBJ2-5	TRBD2	once	TGCGCCAGCAGCCAAGGAGCTAGCGGTGAGGAGCCCCAGTACTTC	CASSQGASGEEPQYF
TRBV6-5	TRBJ2-4	.	.	TGTGCCTGCAGTTACTCGCCGGGTCTTTCGACCAAAAACATTCAGTACTTC	CACSYSPGLSTKNIQYF
TRBV12-3/TRBV12-4	TRBJ2-2	.	few	TGTGCCATAGCGCGGTCGAGTGACGCGAACACCGGGGAGCTGTTTTTT	CAIARSSDANTGELFF
TRBV27	TRBJ2-7	TRBD2	few	TGTGCCAGCAGCCCCTCTAGCGGGCATTCCTACGAGCAGTACTTC	CASSPSSGHSYEQYF
TRBV3-1	TRBJ2-3	.	few	TGTGCCAGCAGCCAAGAAACCTCCGGTGGTACCACCACAGATACGCAGTATTTT	CASSQETSGGTTTDTQYF
TRBV30	TRBJ1-3	.	.	TGTGCCTGGACCCCCCGGGGGACTCCTGGAAACACCATATATTTT	CAWTPRGTPGNTIYF
TRBV4-3	TRBJ2-7	TRBD2	.	TGCGCCAGCAGCCAGGAGAGGGCTAGCGGGGACTACGAGCAGTACTTC	CASSQERASGDYEQYF